One and the same sample provided the 22 T cell receptor beta chains below, sequenced in a study of shared clonotypes between healthy human individuals. Produced via immunoSEQ multiplex PCR; TCRdb's table is partial and in-frame only. Of about 2 million clones listed, roughly 94% are singletons. Sample: naive CD4+ T cells sorted from blood. This sample's subset: CD45RA+ positively selected. The receptor set was obtained from a man younger than 30 in good health.

Turning to this clone: Within the sample, other DNA sequences also encode this same CDR3. The chain has TRBV4-1 and TRBJ2-2; 12 bases agree with TRBD2. With 4 bases clipped from V and 3 bases from J, the junction kept 0 bases outside the gene matches. The CDR3 runs 15 residues. Germline values: CDR1 MGHRA, CDR2 YSYEKL. CDR3 DNA sequence: TGCGCCAGCAGCCGGACTAGCGGGGACACCGGGGAGCTGTTTTTT. This codes for CASSRTSGDTGELFF.

The CDR3 DNA reads TGTGCCAGCAGGGGGGGGGTCTCCTCCTACGAGCAGTACTTC. Encoded protein: CASRGGVSSYEQYF. The rearrangement links TRBV25-1 to TRBJ2-7; TRBD2 agrees at 7 bases. Germline assignment: CDR1 MGHDK and CDR2 SYGVNS. V lost 6 bases to trimming and J lost 0 bases; unmatched junction nucleotides: 5. The CDR3 has 14 residues.

The V and J genes are TRBV6-5 and TRBJ2-5; D may match TRBD1 or TRBD2 (6 bases each). Trimming shortened V by 5 bases and J by 13 bases, and 17 bases separated the two germline ends. The CDR3 extends over 12 amino acids. Germline V gene data show CDR1 as MNHEY and CDR2 as SVGAGI. CDR3 sequence reads: CASSPRGPSSYF. In DNA, the CDR3 is TGTGCCAGCAGTCCCCGGGGGCCGTCATCGTACTTC.

The rearrangement uses TRBV7-2 and TRBJ1-2, with 10 bases identical to TRBD1. Germline lookup yields CDR1 SGHTA and CDR2 FQGNSA. V dropped 5 bases and J dropped 5; count of bases not matched to a gene: 2. The CDR3 sequence is 13 residues long. The CDR3 region is CASSEGQGYGYTF. CDR3 DNA: TGTGCCAGCAGCGAGGGACAGGGGTATGGCTACACCTTC.

This clone came up once. This chain uses TRBV7-9 with TRBJ1-2, with D unresolved. The CDR3 covers 15 residues. The V gene lost 3 bases and the J gene lost 2 bases, with 13 bases spanning the gap. From germline, CDR1 is SEHNR and CDR2 FQNEAQ (reference sequence). The chain's CDR3 is CASSLMTGSNYGYTF. The CDR3 DNA reads as TGTGCCAGCAGCTTGATGACTGGTTCGAACTATGGCTACACCTTC.

The V call is TRBV10-3, the J call TRBJ2-7; the D gene is possibly TRBD1 (6 bases). Trimming shortened V by 4 bases and J by 6 bases, and 22 bases separated the two germline ends. Germline V gene data show CDR1 as ENHRY and CDR2 as SYGVKD. The CDR3 is 16 amino acids. This chain's CDR3 is CAISGTTGISSGEQYF. For the CDR3, the DNA is TGTGCCATCAGTGGTACTACAGGGATTTCCTCGGGCGAGCAGTACTTC.

V is TRBV18 and J is TRBJ2-3; the D is unclear. Trimming removed 3 bases at V and 1 base at J, with 8 bases between. Per germline, CDR1 KGHSH and CDR2 LQKENI. This CDR3 spans 14 amino acids. The CDR3 DNA sequence: TGTGCCAGCTCACCGTGGGTCGGCACAGATACGCAGTATTTT. Protein product: CASSPWVGTDTQYF.

This clone has only one observation. The chain carries TRBV5-6 and TRBJ2-3; 10 bases align to TRBD2. After removal of 2 bases from V and 8 bases from J, the junction contained 5 bases not matched to a gene. This CDR3 has 14 residues. Germline loops: CDR1 SGHDT, CDR2 YYEEEE. CDR3 in DNA: TGTGCCAGCAGCTTATCCGGGACTAGCGCTACGCAGTATTTT. This encodes CASSLSGTSATQYF.

The chain is built from TRBV5-4 and TRBJ2-7, with TRBD2 matching over 11 bases. The CDR3 spans 17 residues. Trimming took 4 bases from V and 1 from J; bases not matched to a gene: 10. Germline V gene data show CDR1 as SGHNT and CDR2 as YYREEE (reference sequence). The CDR3 region is CASSPPLLAGESYEQYF. CDR3 bases: TGTGCCAGCAGCCCCCCGTTACTAGCGGGAGAGTCCTACGAGCAGTACTTC.

V gene TRBV16 combines with J gene TRBJ1-1, with D uncertain. Trimming took off 4 bases at V and 0 bases at J, with 12 bases between the two ends. This CDR3 spans 15 amino acids. Germline CDR1 reads KGHSY; CDR2 reads FQNENV. The CDR3 here is CASSLGFKMNTEAFF. The CDR3 bases are TGTGCCAGCAGCCTAGGTTTCAAGATGAACACTGAAGCTTTCTTT.

The CDR3 DNA is TGTGCCAGTAGTGAAAGGACAGGGGGCGCGTCCAATTCACCCCTCCACTTT. Amino acids: CASSERTGGASNSPLHF. The V and J genes are TRBV19 and TRBJ1-6; 11 nucleotides match TRBD1. Germline V CDR1 and CDR2: LNHDA, SQIVND (reference sequence). Germline trimming cut 5 bases from V and 7 bases from J; bases unmatched to any gene: 10. The CDR3 totals 17 residues.

Many counts were recorded for this clone. Other nucleotide sequences from this sample produce the same CDR3. The chain has TRBV18 and TRBJ2-7; D perhaps matches TRBD1 (6 bases). CDR1 KGHSH and CDR2 LQKENI come from the germline V gene. The CDR3 totals 13 residues. V gave up 3 bases and J gave up 2 bases, with 8 bases separating them. The CDR3 DNA is TGTGCCAGCTCACCGGGGACACCCTACGAGCAGTACTTC. Protein sequence: CASSPGTPYEQYF.

Notes on this clone: The sample carries other DNA sequences with the same CDR3. The genes are TRBV5-1 and TRBJ1-1, with a weak D call TRBD1 (6 bases). Trimming took off 3 bases at V and 0 bases at J, with 9 bases between the two ends. Germline assignment: CDR1 SGHRS and CDR2 YFSETQ. The CDR3 is 14 amino acids. The CDR3 region is CASSSGTLNTEAFF. DNA for the CDR3: TGCGCCAGCAGCTCCGGGACATTGAACACTGAAGCTTTCTTT.

The chain employs TRBV6-5 and TRBJ2-5, with TRBD2 matching 8 bases. V lost 4 bases to trimming and J lost 6 bases; unmatched junction nucleotides: 13. Per germline, CDR1 MNHEY and CDR2 SVGAGI. There are 16 residues in the CDR3. In DNA, the CDR3 is TGTGCCAGCAGTTCCAGTACTAGCGGACGAGGACAGACCCAGTACTTC. As protein: CASSSSTSGRGQTQYF.

This chain links TRBV5-6 with TRBJ2-2; a weak D match, TRBD2 (6 bases). Trimming cost V 3 bases and J 0 bases, with 12 bases left between them. CDR3 length equals 16 residues. Germline CDR1 is SGHDT and CDR2 is YYEEEE. The CDR3: CASSSGVFANTGELFF. DNA for the CDR3: TGTGCCAGCAGCTCGGGGGTCTTCGCGAACACCGGGGAGCTGTTTTTT. Looking up the rest from reference TRBV5-6 and TRBJ2-2 gives the full variable domain: DAGVTQSPTHLIKTRGQQVTLRCSPKSGHDTVSWYQQALGQGPQFIFQYYEEEERQRGNFPDRFSGHQFPNYSSELNVNALLLGDSALYLCASSSGVFANTGELFFGEGSRLTVL.

The chain recombines TRBV30 with TRBJ2-3; TRBD2 agrees at 9 bases. The V segment lost 0 bases and the J segment 0 bases; nucleotides outside the gene matches: 16. Germline V lookup: CDR1 GTSNPN, CDR2 SVGIG (reference sequence). CDR3 length: 20 residues. CDR3 DNA: TGTGCCTGGAGTGTAATTGAACTTTACTTTACTAGCGGGAGCACAGATACGCAGTATTTT. Its translation is CAWSVIELYFTSGSTDTQYF.

The rearrangement links TRBV5-1 to TRBJ2-1, with 8 positions matching TRBD2. Looked up from germline, CDR1 is SGHRS and CDR2 is YFSETQ. With 4 bases clipped from V and 9 bases from J, the junction kept 9 bases outside the gene matches. This CDR3 is 14 amino acids long. CDR3: CASSPGGAASEQFF. The CDR3 DNA sequence: TGCGCCAGCAGCCCCGGGGGGGCAGCGTCTGAGCAGTTCTTC.

As for this clone: Within the sample, other DNA sequences also encode this same CDR3. V gene TRBV29-1 combines with J gene TRBJ2-7, with D uncertain. V lost 0 bases to trimming and J lost 2 bases, with 11 bases between them. Germline-derived CDR1 and CDR2 are SQVTM and ANQGSEA. CDR3 length: 14 amino acids. The CDR3 loop is CSVEDRTVPYEQYF. As DNA, the CDR3 is TGCAGCGTTGAAGATCGGACGGTACCCTACGAGCAGTACTTC.

The chain combines TRBV30 with TRBJ1-6, with a possible D match to TRBD1 (6 bases). V shed 0 bases and J shed 1 base, with 7 bases lying between them. This CDR3 has 15 amino acids. In germline, CDR1 is GTSNPN, CDR2 SVGIG (reference sequence). CDR3 in amino acids: CAWSVQGSYNSPLHF. For the CDR3, the DNA is TGTGCCTGGAGTGTACAGGGATCCTATAATTCACCCCTCCACTTT.

The chain combines TRBV6-5 with TRBJ1-2, with D possibly TRBD1 on 5 matching bases. V was shortened by 0 bases and J by 4 bases, with 12 bases between the two germline ends. Germline CDR1 reads MNHEY; CDR2 reads SVGAGI. The CDR3 is 15 amino acids. The CDR3 DNA reads as TGTGCCAGCAGTTACTCGAGGGGCATAGGCTATGGCTACACCTTC. Translated: CASSYSRGIGYGYTF.

A word on this clone: At the DNA level, this CDR3 is encoded by other sequences in the same sample as well. The rearrangement joins TRBV30 to TRBJ2-5, with D unclear. V lost 0 bases to trimming and J lost 5 bases, with 10 bases between them. CDR1 GTSNPN and CDR2 SVGIG come from the germline V gene (reference sequence). This CDR3 contains 13 residues. The CDR3 DNA sequence: TGTGCCTGGAGTGTACTCAATGGGGAGACCCAGTACTTC. Translation: CAWSVLNGETQYF.

This chain uses TRBV7-8 with TRBJ1-4; D remains unclear. V was pared by 5 bases and J by 10 bases, with 20 bases between. The CDR3 runs 15 residues. Germline CDR1 SGHVS, CDR2 FQNEAQ. CDR3 sequence (DNA): TGTGCCAGCAGCCCCACTGGGGTTGTTGCGGGAAAACTGTTTTTT. Amino acids: CASSPTGVVAGKLFF.